Listed here is a single T cell receptor beta chain. V lost 6 bases and J lost 5; bases outside the gene matches: 5. CDR3 length: 13 amino acids. The germline V gene encodes CDR1 LGHDT and CDR2 YNNKEL (reference sequence). Libraries were prepared by immunoSEQ multiplex PCR; TCRdb keeps only in-frame clonotypes and omits some of them. The sample contains 70,000 to 80,000 clones, 75% to 90% of which appear only once. The sample is drawn from a study of control samples from healthy donors and cancer patients. The sequenced sample was blood. The gene calls are TRBV3-1 (or the pseudogene TRBV3-2) and TRBJ2-5; 8 nucleotides align to TRBD1. The receptor comes from a man between 50 and 59 years old in good health. Here the CDR3 DNA reads TGTGCCAGCAGGCGGACAGGGACTGAGACCCAGTACTTC. Translating it yields CASRRTGTETQYF.